This T cell receptor (beta chain) emerged from a study of CD8+CD57+ T cells in acquired aplastic anemia. It was patients with CD8+CD57+ cell expansion by flow cytometry who were chosen for sequencing. The CDR3 contains 14 residues. The germline gives CDR1 SGHNT, CDR2 YENEEA. Using genomic DNA as the template, TCR beta VDJ and CDR3 profiling was carried out. One entry per CDR3 protein results from TCRdb running MiXCR on the reads. The data show about 260,000 distinct CDR3 sequences, with roughly 82% seen just once and about 41% held by the top ten. Of note for this clonotype: Mismatch with germline at one junction end may stem from a read error.

The sample comprised sorted CD4+, CD8+, or CD8+CD57+ T cells (not recorded which) from PBMCs. The receptor was derived from a human donor with aplastic anemia. The chain is built from TRBV11-3 and TRBJ2-5; no reliable D call. The CDR3 coding sequence is TGTGCCAGCAGCATAGATCTGACGTCGGAGACCCAGTACTTC. Its translation: CASSIDLTSETQYF.